A selection of T cell receptor beta chains follows, all from one sample in a study of blood T cells in healthy people across ages. TCRdb passed the 5' RACE reads through MiXCR, listing each CDR3 protein once. The table lists 550,000 to 700,000 distinct CDR3 sequences, 25% to 30% of them singletons. The sample taken for sequencing was blood. Every receptor here comes from a woman in her 70s in good health. Both conserved end residues are part of each CDR3. D genes are given only for firm matches. The size of a clone is reported for some rows only, either as once, few or many, or as a class for expanded clones.

TRBV6-5	TRBJ2-5	.	.	TGTGCCAGCAGTTACGGTAAAACCTATAACAATGAGCAGTGCTTC	CASSYGKTYNNEQCF
TRBV6-6	TRBJ2-7	few	.	TGTGCCAGCAGTTCACCAGGAGATTCCTACGAGCAGTACTTC	CASSSPGDSYEQYF
TRBV7-8	TRBJ2-5	.	TRBD2	TGTGCCAGCAGCACCGGGACTAGGTGGGAGACCCAGTACTTC	CASSTGTRWETQYF
TRBV3-1	TRBJ1-2	few	.	TGTGCCAGCAGCCAAGGGAGTTCCTATGGCTACACCTTC	CASSQGSSYGYTF
TRBV7-8	TRBJ2-5	.	TRBD2	TGTGCCAGCAGAAGATCTAGCGGGGGGGCCCGGGAGACCCAGTACTTC	CASRRSSGGARETQYF
TRBV12-3/TRBV12-4	TRBJ2-1	.	.	TGTGCCAGCAGCCAGTCGGGGTTGTCGAGGAATGAGCAGTTCTTC	CASSQSGLSRNEQFF
TRBV11-2	TRBJ2-1	many	.	TGTGCCAGCACCGATGCGGTAGCGGTACTCAATGAGCAGTTCTTC	CASTDAVAVLNEQFF
TRBV29-1	TRBJ2-7	.	.	TGCAGCGCCATGCCCCCCGGGACATTAAACGGGGAGCAGTACTTC	CSAMPPGTLNGEQYF
TRBV12-3/TRBV12-4	TRBJ2-5	few	TRBD1	TGTGCCAGCACTAGCAGGGGGAACCAAGAGACCCAGTACTTC	CASTSRGNQETQYF
TRBV20-1	TRBJ2-2	few	.	TGCAGTGCTAGAGATCGAAAGGGGGGGGCGAACACCGGGGAGCTGTTTTTT	CSARDRKGGANTGELFF
TRBV21-1	TRBJ2-7	.	.	TGTGCCAGCAGCAATAGGAAGCGGGGGGGCCGCGAGCAGTACTTC	CASSNRKRGGREQYF
TRBV2	TRBJ1-4	.	.	TGTGCCAGCCACAGCCCAACTAATGAAAAACTGTTTTTT	CASHSPTNEKLFF
TRBV29-1	TRBJ1-2	few	.	TGCAGCGTTGAAGGGGGGCACAATAACTATGGCTACACCTTC	CSVEGGHNNYGYTF
TRBV7-2	TRBJ2-5	.	TRBD2	TGTGCCAGCATCCGACTAGCGGGGGTCGGAGAGACCCAGTACTTC	CASIRLAGVGETQYF
TRBV9	TRBJ2-5	few	.	TGTGCCAGCAGCGTAGAAGAAGGTTTCGCGACCCAGTACTTC	CASSVEEGFATQYF
TRBV7-6	TRBJ2-5	few	.	TGTGCCAGCAGCTTAGAAAGGGAAGGCGAGACCCAGTACTTC	CASSLEREGETQYF
TRBV27	TRBJ1-2	few	TRBD1	TGTGCCAGCAGTCCATTGGGACAGGGGCGTAACTATGGCTACACCTTC	CASSPLGQGRNYGYTF
TRBV5-1	TRBJ2-7	.	TRBD1	TGCGCCAGCAGCTTGGAAGGACAGGGGTCTCTAGCGAGAGGCTACGAGCAGTACTTC	CASSLEGQGSLARGYEQYF
TRBV4-2	TRBJ2-2	.	TRBD2	TGTGCCAGCAGTTCCGATAGCGGGGGGGCCGGGGAGCTGTTTTTT	CASSSDSGGAGELFF
TRBV20-1	TRBJ1-2	few	.	TGCAGTGCTAGAGCACAGATGGTGAGGGGCTACACCTTC	CSARAQMVRGYTF
TRBV9	TRBJ2-6	.	TRBD1	TGTGCCAGCAGCCTTTCTACTAGACAGGGCTCTGGGGCCAACGTCCTGACTTTC	CASSLSTRQGSGANVLTF
TRBV27	TRBJ2-7	once	.	TGTGCCAGCAGTAGGCAACAGCTTTCCTACGAGCAGTACTTC	CASSRQQLSYEQYF
TRBV6-5	TRBJ1-4	.	TRBD1	TGTGCCAGCAGTTACCCCGTGGGGACAGGTTCAGCAACTAATGAAAAACTGTTTTTT	CASSYPVGTGSATNEKLFF
TRBV6-2/TRBV6-3	TRBJ1-1	few	.	TGTGCCAGCAGGTACGACACTGAAGCTTTCTTT	CASRYDTEAFF
TRBV7-2	TRBJ2-7	few	.	TGTGCCAGCAGCTTACTACAGGCCCCCAACTACGAGCAGTACTTC	CASSLLQAPNYEQYF
TRBV7-9	TRBJ2-3	few	TRBD2	TGTGCCAGCAGCTTGATGGGGGGGAGCACAGATACGCAGTATTTT	CASSLMGGSTDTQYF
TRBV4-3	TRBJ1-3	.	TRBD1	TGCGCCAGCAGCCTATATGCCACCGGGACAGGGACCAACACCATATATTTT	CASSLYATGTGTNTIYF
TRBV6-6	TRBJ2-3	.	.	TGTGCCAGCAGGGGAGCGGGTAGCACAGATACGCAGTATTTT	CASRGAGSTDTQYF
TRBV10-3	TRBJ2-7	.	TRBD2	TGTGCCATCATTAGCGGGGGGAACTCCTACGAGCAGTACTTC	CAIISGGNSYEQYF
TRBV11-1	TRBJ2-5	few	.	TGTGCCAGCAGCTTCGGTCCCCAAGAGACCCAGTACTTC	CASSFGPQETQYF
TRBV6-6	TRBJ2-7	.	.	TGTGCCAGCACCCTAAACTTCCAGCAGTACTTC	CASTLNFQQYF
TRBV12-3/TRBV12-4	TRBJ2-1	few	TRBD2	TGTGCCAGCAGTTTACCCGGGACTAGCGGGGCCCTTGAGCAGTTCTTC	CASSLPGTSGALEQFF
TRBV3-1	TRBJ1-4	few	TRBD1	TGTGCCAGCAGTTCCGGGACAGGAGCATCTGAAAAACTGTTTTTT	CASSSGTGASEKLFF
TRBV2	TRBJ1-2	.	.	TGTGCCAGCAGTACCAGGGGAAACTATGGCTACACCTTC	CASSTRGNYGYTF
TRBV21-1	TRBJ2-5	.	.	TGTGCCAGCAGCAACATCTGTATTGGAGAACAAGAGACCCAGTACTTC	CASSNICIGEQETQYF
TRBV7-9	TRBJ1-5	.	.	TGTGCCAGCAGCCCCTTGGGGGGTCGGCATCAGCCCCAGCATTTT	CASSPLGGRHQPQHF
TRBV9	TRBJ2-6	.	.	TGTGCCAGCAGCGTAGCTCTTGGGGACGCTGGGGCCAACGTCCTGACTTTC	CASSVALGDAGANVLTF
TRBV6-5	TRBJ1-2	.	TRBD1	TGTGCCAGCAGTCGGGACAGGGTCAACTATGGCTACACCTTC	CASSRDRVNYGYTF
TRBV29-1	TRBJ2-5	.	TRBD2	TGCAGCGTTGAAGATCTGAAAGCGGGACTAGCGGTTCAAGAGACCCAGTACTTC	CSVEDLKAGLAVQETQYF
TRBV2	TRBJ1-2	.	.	TGTGCCAGCAGCGATCCGCAGGGAGGCTATGGCTACACCTTC	CASSDPQGGYGYTF
TRBV20-1	TRBJ2-3	.	TRBD2	TGCAGTGCCGTTAGCGGGCTAAGCACAGATACGCAGTATTTT	CSAVSGLSTDTQYF
TRBV2	TRBJ1-4	.	.	TGTGCCGGTACCGGGACGGAGTATGAAAAACTGTTTTTT	CAGTGTEYEKLFF
TRBV21-1	TRBJ1-3	few	.	TGTGCCAGCAGCAAAGCGGCGACAAGAGGGCCTGGAAACACCATATATTTT	CASSKAATRGPGNTIYF
TRBV27	TRBJ2-6	.	.	TGTGCCAGCAGTTTTGACAGAACCTCTGGGGCCAACGTCCTGACTTTC	CASSFDRTSGANVLTF
TRBV5-6	TRBJ2-5	.	TRBD2	TGTGCCAGCAGCTTATCACGGGGGGAGGTAGAGACCCAGTACTTC	CASSLSRGEVETQYF
TRBV2	TRBJ2-7	.	.	TGTGCCAGCCAGCCGGGACTCAGCTCCTACGAGCAGTACTTC	CASQPGLSSYEQYF
TRBV5-1	TRBJ2-3	.	TRBD1	TGCGCCAGCCGACAGGGGGCTGGAGATACGCAGTATTTT	CASRQGAGDTQYF
TRBV25-1	TRBJ1-1	few	.	TGTGCCAGCTTAGGACGGCTGAACACTGAAGCTTTCTTT	CASLGRLNTEAFF
TRBV7-8	TRBJ1-2	many	TRBD1	TGTGCCAGCAGTAATTCTAGGGCAGGGGGCAGCTATGGCTACACCTTC	CASSNSRAGGSYGYTF
TRBV6-6	TRBJ1-2	few	TRBD1	TGTGCCAGCAGCCTAACCAGGGGGCATGGCTACACCTTC	CASSLTRGHGYTF
TRBV18	TRBJ2-5	few	.	TGTGCCAGCTCACTCTTCAGCGAACTAAGCGTCGGGGAGACCCAGTACTTC	CASSLFSELSVGETQYF
TRBV7-2	TRBJ2-1	many	.	TGTGCCAGCAGCTTATGGGAATCCTACAATGAGCAGTTCTTC	CASSLWESYNEQFF
TRBV10-3	TRBJ1-1	.	.	TGTGCCATCAGTACCGGCGAGAACACTGAAGCTTTCTTT	CAISTGENTEAFF
TRBV25-1	TRBJ2-1	.	TRBD1	TGTGCCAGCAGTGAATCCCAGGGGGCAAATGAGCAGTTCTTC	CASSESQGANEQFF
TRBV6-5	TRBJ1-6	few	TRBD1	TGTGCCAGCAGTTCCGTCTCAGGGGGCGGTTCACCCCTCCACTTT	CASSSVSGGGSPLHF
TRBV5-1	TRBJ2-7	few	.	TGCGCCGGCAGCTTGGAGGCAGGGGGGTACGAGCAGTACTTC	CAGSLEAGGYEQYF
TRBV4-3	TRBJ1-2	few	.	TGCGCCAGCAGCCAAGATGGGACATACACCTTC	CASSQDGTYTF
TRBV5-5	TRBJ2-5	few	.	TGTGCCAGCAGCCTGACCGGGACACTCGTTCAAGAGACCCAGTACTTC	CASSLTGTLVQETQYF
TRBV11-3	TRBJ1-1	once	.	TGTGCCAGCAGCTCTTCGGCGGGGAGTAACACTGAAGCTTTCTTT	CASSSSAGSNTEAFF